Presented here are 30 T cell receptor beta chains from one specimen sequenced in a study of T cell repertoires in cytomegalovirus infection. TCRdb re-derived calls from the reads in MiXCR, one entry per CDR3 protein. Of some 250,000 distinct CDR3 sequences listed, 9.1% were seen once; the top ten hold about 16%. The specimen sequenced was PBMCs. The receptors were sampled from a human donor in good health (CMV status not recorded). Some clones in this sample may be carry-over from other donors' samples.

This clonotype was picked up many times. CDR3 nucleotide sequence: TGCGCCAGCAATATGGGGTACCAAGAGACCCAGTACTTC. Translating gives CASNMGYQETQYF. This sequence joins TRBV5-1 and TRBJ2-5; D is ambiguous. The CDR3 runs to 13 residues. V was trimmed by 6 bases and J by 0 bases, leaving 9 bases between them. Germline assignment: CDR1 SGHRS and CDR2 YFSETQ.

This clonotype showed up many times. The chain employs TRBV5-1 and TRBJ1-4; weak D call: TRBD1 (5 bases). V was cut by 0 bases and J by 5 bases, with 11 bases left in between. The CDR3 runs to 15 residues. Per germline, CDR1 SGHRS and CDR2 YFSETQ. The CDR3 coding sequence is TGCGCCAGCAGCTTGGAGTACAGGCGGAATGAAAAACTGTTTTTT. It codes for CASSLEYRRNEKLFF.

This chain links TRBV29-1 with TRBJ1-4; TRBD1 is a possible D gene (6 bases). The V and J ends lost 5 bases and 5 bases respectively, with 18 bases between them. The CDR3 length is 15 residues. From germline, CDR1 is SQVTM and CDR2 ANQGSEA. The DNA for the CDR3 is TGCAGCGTTCAGGTATCCGGACAGCTAAATGAAAAACTGTTTTTT. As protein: CSVQVSGQLNEKLFF.

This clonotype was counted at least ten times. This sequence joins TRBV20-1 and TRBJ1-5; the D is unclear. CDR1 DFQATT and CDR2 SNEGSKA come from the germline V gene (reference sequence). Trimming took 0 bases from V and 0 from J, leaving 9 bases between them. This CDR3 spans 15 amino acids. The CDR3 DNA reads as TGCAGTGCTAGAGATCTCCAGTATAGCAATCAGCCCCAGCATTTT. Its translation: CSARDLQYSNQPQHF.

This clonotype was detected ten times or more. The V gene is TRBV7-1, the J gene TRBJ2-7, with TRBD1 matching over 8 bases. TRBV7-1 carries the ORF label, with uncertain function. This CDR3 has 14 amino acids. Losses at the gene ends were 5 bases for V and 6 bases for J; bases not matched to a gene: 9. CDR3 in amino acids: CASSQNDRGSEQYF. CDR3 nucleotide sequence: TGTGCCAGCAGCCAAAATGACAGGGGTAGCGAGCAGTACTTC.

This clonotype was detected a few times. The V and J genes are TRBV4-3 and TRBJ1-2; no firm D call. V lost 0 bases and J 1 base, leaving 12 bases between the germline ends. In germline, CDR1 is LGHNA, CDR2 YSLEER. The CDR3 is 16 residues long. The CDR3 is CASSQDLGDYNYGYTF. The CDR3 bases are TGCGCCAGCAGCCAAGATCTCGGAGATTATAACTATGGCTACACCTTC.

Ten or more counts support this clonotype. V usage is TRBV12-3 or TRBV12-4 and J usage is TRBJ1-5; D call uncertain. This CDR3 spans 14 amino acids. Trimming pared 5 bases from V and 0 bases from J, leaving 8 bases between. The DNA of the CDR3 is TGTGCCAGCAGTCAGGAGTATAGCAATCAGCCCCAGCATTTT. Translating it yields CASSQEYSNQPQHF.

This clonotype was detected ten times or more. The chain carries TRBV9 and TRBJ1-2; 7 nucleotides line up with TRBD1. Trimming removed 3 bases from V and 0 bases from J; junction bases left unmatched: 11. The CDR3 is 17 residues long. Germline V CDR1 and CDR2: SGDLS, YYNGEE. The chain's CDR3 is CASSATGLQTTNYGYTF. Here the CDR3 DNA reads TGTGCCAGCAGCGCGACAGGGCTCCAGACGACTAACTATGGCTACACCTTC.

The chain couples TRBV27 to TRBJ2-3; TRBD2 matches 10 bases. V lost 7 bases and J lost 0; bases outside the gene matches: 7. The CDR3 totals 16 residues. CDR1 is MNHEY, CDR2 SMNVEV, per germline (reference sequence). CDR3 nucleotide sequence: TGTGCCAGCAAGCAGCGGGAGGGCCGAAGCACAGATACGCAGTATTTT. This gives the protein CASKQREGRSTDTQYF.

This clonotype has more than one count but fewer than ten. DNA of the CDR3: TGTGCCAGCAGCGATCGGGTGGCTCTAGCCAAAAACATTCAGTACTTC. Protein: CASSDRVALAKNIQYF. J is TRBJ2-4 and V is TRBV7-2, with D unclear. This CDR3 spans 16 amino acids. Trimming cost V 5 bases and J 0 bases, with 14 bases left between them. CDR1 is SGHTA, CDR2 FQGNSA, per germline. Full variable domain (outside the CDR3, taken from reference TRBV7-2 and TRBJ2-4): GAGVSQSPSNKVTEKGKDVELRCDPISGHTALYWYRQSLGQGLEFLIYFQGNSAPDKSGLPSDRFSAERTGGSVSTLTIQRTQQEDSAVYLCASSDRVALAKNIQYFGAGTRLSVL.

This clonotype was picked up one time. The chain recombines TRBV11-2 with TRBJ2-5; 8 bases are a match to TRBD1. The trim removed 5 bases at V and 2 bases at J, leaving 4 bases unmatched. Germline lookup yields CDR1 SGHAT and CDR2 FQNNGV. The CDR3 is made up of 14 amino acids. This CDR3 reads CASSVTGDQETQYF. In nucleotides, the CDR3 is TGTGCCAGCAGCGTGACAGGGGATCAAGAGACCCAGTACTTC.

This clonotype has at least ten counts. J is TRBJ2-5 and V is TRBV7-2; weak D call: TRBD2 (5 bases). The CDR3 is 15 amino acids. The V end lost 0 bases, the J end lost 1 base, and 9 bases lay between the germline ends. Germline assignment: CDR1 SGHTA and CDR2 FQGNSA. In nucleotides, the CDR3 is TGTGCCAGCAGCTTAGCGTTAAGCGGCCAAGAGACCCAGTACTTC. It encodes CASSLALSGQETQYF.

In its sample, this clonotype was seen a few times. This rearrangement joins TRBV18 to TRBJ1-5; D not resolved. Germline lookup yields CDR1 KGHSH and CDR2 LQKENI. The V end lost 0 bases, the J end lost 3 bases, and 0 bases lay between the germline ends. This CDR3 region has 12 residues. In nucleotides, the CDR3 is TGTGCCAGCTCACCACCCAATCAGCCCCAGCATTTT. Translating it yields CASSPPNQPQHF.

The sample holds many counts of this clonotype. This CDR3 reads CASSLRGSGAEAFF. Written as DNA, the CDR3 is TGTGCCAGCAGCTTACGAGGGTCCGGCGCTGAAGCTTTCTTT. The gene calls are TRBV7-3 and TRBJ1-1; no clear D. This CDR3 region has 14 residues. V lost 2 bases, J lost 6 bases, and 13 bases lay in between. In germline, CDR1 is SGHTA, CDR2 FQGTGA.

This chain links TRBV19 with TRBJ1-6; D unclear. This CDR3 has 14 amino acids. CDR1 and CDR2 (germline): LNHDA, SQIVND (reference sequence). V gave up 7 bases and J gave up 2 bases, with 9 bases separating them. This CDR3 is CASTQGPYNSPLHF. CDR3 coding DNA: TGTGCCAGTACCCAAGGTCCCTATAATTCACCCCTCCACTTT. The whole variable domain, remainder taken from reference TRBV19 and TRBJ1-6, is DGGITQSPKYLFRKEGQNVTLSCEQNLNHDAMYWYRQDPGQGLRLIYYSQIVNDFQKGDIAEGYSVSREKKESFPLTVTSAQKNPTAFYLCASTQGPYNSPLHFGNGTRLTVT.

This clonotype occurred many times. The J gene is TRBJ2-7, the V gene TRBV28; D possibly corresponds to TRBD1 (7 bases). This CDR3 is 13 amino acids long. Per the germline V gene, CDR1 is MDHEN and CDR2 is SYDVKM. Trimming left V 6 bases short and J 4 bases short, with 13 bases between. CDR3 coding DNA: TGTGCCAGCAGGCCCCCAGGGGGGTACGAGCAGTACTTC. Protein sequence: CASRPPGGYEQYF.

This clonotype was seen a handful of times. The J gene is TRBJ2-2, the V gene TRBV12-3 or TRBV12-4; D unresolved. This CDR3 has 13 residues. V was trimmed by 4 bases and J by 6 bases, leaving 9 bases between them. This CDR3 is CASSSDVAGELFF. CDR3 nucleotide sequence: TGTGCCAGCAGTTCCGACGTCGCCGGGGAGCTGTTTTTT.

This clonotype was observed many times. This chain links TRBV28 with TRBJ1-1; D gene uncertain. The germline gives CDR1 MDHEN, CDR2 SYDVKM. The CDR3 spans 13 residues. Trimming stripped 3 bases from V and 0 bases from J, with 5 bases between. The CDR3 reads CASSFWMNTEAFF. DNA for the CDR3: TGTGCCAGCAGTTTCTGGATGAACACTGAAGCTTTCTTT.

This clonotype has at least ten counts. As DNA, the CDR3 is TGTGCCAGCAGCTCGACAGGGCTGGGGTTCGGTGAAGCTTTCTTT. It translates to CASSSTGLGFGEAFF. The J gene is TRBJ1-1, the V gene TRBV7-9; 7 positions match TRBD1. This CDR3 spans 15 amino acids. Germline values: CDR1 SEHNR, CDR2 FQNEAQ (reference sequence). The V and J ends lost 4 bases and 7 bases, in that order; junction bases with no gene match: 12.

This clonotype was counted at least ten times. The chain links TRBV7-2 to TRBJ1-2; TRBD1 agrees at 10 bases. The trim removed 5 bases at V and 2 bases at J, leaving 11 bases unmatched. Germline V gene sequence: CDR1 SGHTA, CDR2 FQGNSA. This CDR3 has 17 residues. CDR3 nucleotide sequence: TGTGCCAGCAGCACCCCCCAGGGGACAGGGGAGAACTATGGCTACACCTTC. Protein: CASSTPQGTGENYGYTF.

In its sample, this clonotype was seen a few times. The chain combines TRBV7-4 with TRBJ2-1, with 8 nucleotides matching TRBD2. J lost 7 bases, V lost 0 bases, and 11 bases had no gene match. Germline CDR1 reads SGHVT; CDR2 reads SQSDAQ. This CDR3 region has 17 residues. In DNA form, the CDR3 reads TGTGCCAGCAGCTTAGCGTTAGGAGCGGGAGCTGATAATGAGCAGTTCTTC. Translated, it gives CASSLALGAGADNEQFF.

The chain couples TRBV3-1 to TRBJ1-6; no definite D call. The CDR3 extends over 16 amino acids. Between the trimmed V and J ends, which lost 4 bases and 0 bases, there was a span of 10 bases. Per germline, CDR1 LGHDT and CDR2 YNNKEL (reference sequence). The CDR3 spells CASSLGVSSYNSPLHF. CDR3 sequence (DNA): TGTGCCAGCAGCCTCGGAGTGAGCTCCTATAATTCACCCCTCCACTTT.

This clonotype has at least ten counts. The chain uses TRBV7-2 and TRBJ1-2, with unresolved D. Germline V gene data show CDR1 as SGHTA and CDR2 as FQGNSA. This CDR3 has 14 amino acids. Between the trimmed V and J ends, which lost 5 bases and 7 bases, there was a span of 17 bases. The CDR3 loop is CASSPDGVVAGYTF. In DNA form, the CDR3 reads TGTGCCAGCAGCCCGGATGGGGTAGTGGCTGGCTACACCTTC.

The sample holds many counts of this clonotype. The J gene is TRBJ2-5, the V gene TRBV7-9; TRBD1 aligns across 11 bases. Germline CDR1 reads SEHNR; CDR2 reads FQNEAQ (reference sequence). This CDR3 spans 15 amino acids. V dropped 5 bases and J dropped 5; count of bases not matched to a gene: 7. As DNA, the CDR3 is TGTGCCAGCAGCCCAGGACAGGGGGCTAGTGAGACCCAGTACTTC. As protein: CASSPGQGASETQYF.

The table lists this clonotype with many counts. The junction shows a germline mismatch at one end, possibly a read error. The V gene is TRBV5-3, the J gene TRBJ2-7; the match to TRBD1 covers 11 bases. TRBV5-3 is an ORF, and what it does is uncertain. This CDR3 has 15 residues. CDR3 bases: TGTGCCAGCAGCTTGGGGACAGGGGGGTATAACGAGCAGTACTTC. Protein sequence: CASSLGTGGYNEQYF.

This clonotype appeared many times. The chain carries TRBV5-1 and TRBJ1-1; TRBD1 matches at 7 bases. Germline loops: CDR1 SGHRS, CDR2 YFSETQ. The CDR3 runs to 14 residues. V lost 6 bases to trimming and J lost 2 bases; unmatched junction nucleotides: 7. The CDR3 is CASKRGQANTEAFF. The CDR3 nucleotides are TGCGCCAGCAAGAGGGGGCAAGCTAACACTGAAGCTTTCTTT.

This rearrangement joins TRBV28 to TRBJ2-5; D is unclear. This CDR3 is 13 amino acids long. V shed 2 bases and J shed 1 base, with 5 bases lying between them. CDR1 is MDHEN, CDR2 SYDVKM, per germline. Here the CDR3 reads CASSLLPQETQYF. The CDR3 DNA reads TGTGCCAGCAGTTTACTTCCCCAAGAGACCCAGTACTTC. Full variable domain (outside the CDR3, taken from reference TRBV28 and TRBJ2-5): DVKVTQSSRYLVKRTGEKVFLECVQDMDHENMFWYRQDPGLGLRLIYFSYDVKMKEKGDIPEGYSVSREKKERFSLILESASTNQTSMYLCASSLLPQETQYFGPGTRLLVL.

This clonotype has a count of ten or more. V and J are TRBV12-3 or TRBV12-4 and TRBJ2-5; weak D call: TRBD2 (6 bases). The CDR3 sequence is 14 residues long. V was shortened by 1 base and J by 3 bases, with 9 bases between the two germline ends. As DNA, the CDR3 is TGTGCCAGCAGTTTAGTCAGACTAGAAGAGACCCAGTACTTC. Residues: CASSLVRLEETQYF.

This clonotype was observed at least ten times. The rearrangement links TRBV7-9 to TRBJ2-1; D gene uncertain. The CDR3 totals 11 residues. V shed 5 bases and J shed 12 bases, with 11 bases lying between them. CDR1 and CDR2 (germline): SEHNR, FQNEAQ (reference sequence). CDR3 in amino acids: CASSQQPGQFF. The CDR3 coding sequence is TGTGCCAGCAGCCAACAGCCCGGGCAGTTCTTC. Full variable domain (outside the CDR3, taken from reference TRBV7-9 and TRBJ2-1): DTGVSQNPRHKITKRGQNVTFRCDPISEHNRLYWYRQTLGQGPEFLTYFQNEAQLEKSRLLSDRFSAERPKGSFSTLEIQRTEQGDSAMYLCASSQQPGQFFGPGTRLTVL.

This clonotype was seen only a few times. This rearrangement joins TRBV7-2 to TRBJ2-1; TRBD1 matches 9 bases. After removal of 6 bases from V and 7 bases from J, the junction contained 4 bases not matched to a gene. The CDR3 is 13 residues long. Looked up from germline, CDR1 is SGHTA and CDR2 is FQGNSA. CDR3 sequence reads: CASRGQGWNEQFF. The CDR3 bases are TGTGCCAGCAGGGGACAGGGTTGGAATGAGCAGTTCTTC.